These 24 T cell receptor beta chains were sequenced from one sample in a study of OX40 agonist ivuxolimab in advanced cancers. Clones were sequenced by immunoSEQ multiplex PCR, and TCRdb holds only the in-frame ones, with some missing. The profile shows approximately 60,000 clones, about 83% of them singletons. The sequences come from CD4+ or CD8+ T cells sorted from blood, collected in a trial of the OX40 agonist ivuxolimab. The source of these receptors is an adult with an advanced solid tumor such as melanoma, head and neck, liver or kidney cancer.

The chain is built from TRBV5-1 and TRBJ2-3; D gene uncertain. The CDR3 has 14 residues. The germline V gene has CDR1 SGHRS and CDR2 YFSETQ. V was clipped by 6 bases and J by 4 bases, with 15 bases between them. In DNA, the CDR3 is TGCGCCAGCATGAGGATCTCGAGTGCAGATACGCAGTATTTT. It specifies CASMRISSADTQYF.

Here the CDR3 DNA reads TGCGCCAGCAGTGAGCTGGGGGGTCCCTACGAGCAGTACTTC. It specifies CASSELGGPYEQYF. V and J are TRBV10-2 and TRBJ2-7, with a weak D call TRBD2 (6 bases). CDR1 is WSHSY and CDR2 is SAAADI in the germline V gene. The CDR3 extends over 14 amino acids. V gave up 2 bases and J gave up 2 bases, with 10 bases separating them.

J is TRBJ1-3 and V is TRBV4-1; the D is unclear. The germline CDR1 and CDR2 sequences are MGHRA and YSYEKL. V lost 0 bases and J lost 4, with 10 bases in between. This CDR3 is 15 amino acids long. The CDR3 spells CASSQDVRGGNTIYF. CDR3 in DNA: TGCGCCAGCAGCCAAGATGTCCGTGGAGGAAACACCATATATTTT.

This chain connects TRBV30 to TRBJ2-5, with D hard to call. The V end lost 1 base, the J end lost 5 bases, and 8 bases lay between the germline ends. Germline V gives CDR1 GTSNPN, CDR2 SVGIG (reference sequence). CDR3 length: 12 residues. The DNA of the CDR3 is TGTGCCTGGAGTGGCTGGAAGGAGACCCAGTACTTC. Protein: CAWSGWKETQYF.

This chain uses TRBV10-3 with TRBJ1-5; D may be TRBD1 (6 bases). The V end lost 11 bases, the J end lost 5 bases, and 16 bases lay between the germline ends. Germline-derived CDR1 and CDR2 are ENHRY and SYGVKD. The CDR3 has 13 amino acids. The CDR3 loop is CAGRGHLDQPQHF. CDR3 nucleotide sequence: TGTGCCGGGCGGGGACATCTCGATCAGCCCCAGCATTTT.

The chain carries TRBV7-6 and TRBJ2-3; possibly TRBD2 for D (7 bases). CDR1 SGHVS and CDR2 FNYEAQ come from the germline V gene. V was pared by 1 base and J by 3 bases, with 14 bases between. The length of the CDR3 is 16 residues. CDR3 DNA: TGTGCCAGCAGCTTAGGGGTAGGGGGGGATACAGATACGCAGTATTTT. Protein sequence: CASSLGVGGDTDTQYF.

The chain joins TRBV5-6 to TRBJ1-1; D remains unclear. Germline values: CDR1 SGHDT, CDR2 YYEEEE. The CDR3 covers 13 residues. Trimming cost V 5 bases and J 4 bases, with 12 bases left between them. The CDR3, as DNA: TGTGCCAGCAGAGTTGGACCGAGCACTGAAGCTTTCTTT. Its translation is CASRVGPSTEAFF. Full variable domain (remainder filled in from reference TRBV5-6 and TRBJ1-1): DAGVTQSPTHLIKTRGQQVTLRCSPKSGHDTVSWYQQALGQGPQFIFQYYEEEERQRGNFPDRFSGHQFPNYSSELNVNALLLGDSALYLCASRVGPSTEAFFGQGTRLTVV.

The chain carries TRBV7-2 and TRBJ1-5; D is possibly TRBD1 (5 bases). The CDR3 spans 12 residues. CDR1 SGHTA and CDR2 FQGNSA come from the germline V gene. V was clipped by 2 bases and J by 10 bases, with 9 bases between them. The CDR3: CASSLFQGPQHF. Written as DNA, the CDR3 is TGTGCCAGCAGCTTATTTCAGGGCCCCCAGCATTTT.

This clone was detected a few times. The chain employs TRBV10-1 and TRBJ1-5; D ambiguous. CDR1 and CDR2 (germline): WNHNN, SYGVQD (reference sequence). The CDR3 extends over 12 amino acids. Trimming cost V 4 bases and J 6 bases, with 7 bases left between them. This chain's CDR3 is CASSAPGQPQHF. The CDR3 DNA sequence: TGCGCCAGCAGTGCCCCGGGTCAGCCCCAGCATTTT.

This clone came up a few times. The chain employs TRBV25-1 and TRBJ2-7; 7 nucleotides match TRBD1. With 5 bases clipped from V and 3 bases from J, the junction kept 7 bases outside the gene matches. The CDR3 is made up of 14 amino acids. CDR1 and CDR2 from the germline V gene are MGHDK and SYGVNS. The CDR3 nucleotides read TGTGCCAGCAGTCTACCGGGACAGAACTACGAGCAGTACTTC. It encodes CASSLPGQNYEQYF.

The CDR3: CASSYLGSYYGYTF. In DNA form, the CDR3 reads TGTGCCAGCAGTTACTTGGGCAGTTACTATGGCTACACCTTC. The chain has TRBV6-5 and TRBJ1-2; unclear D gene. The germline V gene encodes CDR1 MNHEY and CDR2 SVGAGI. V dropped 1 base and J dropped 3 bases, with 9 bases sitting between them. The CDR3 covers 14 residues.

This chain links TRBV6-5 with TRBJ2-3; D not resolved. In germline, CDR1 is MNHEY, CDR2 SVGAGI. The CDR3 is 15 amino acids. The V gene lost 3 bases and the J gene lost 2 bases, with 12 bases spanning the gap. The CDR3, as DNA: TGTGCCAGCAGTTATCCGGGTGATAACACAGATACGCAGTATTTT. Translating gives CASSYPGDNTDTQYF.

J is TRBJ2-2 and V is TRBV9; 8 nucleotides match TRBD2. The CDR3 has 16 residues. J lost 4 bases, V lost 4 bases, and 9 bases had no gene match. Germline V lookup: CDR1 SGDLS, CDR2 YYNGEE. CDR3 sequence: CASSLMVAGSTGELFF. The CDR3 DNA follows: TGTGCCAGCAGCCTAATGGTAGCGGGGTCCACCGGGGAGCTGTTTTTT.

As concerns this clone: The junction and the germline gene differ at one end; a read error may be behind it. The CDR3 sequence is CASTTGGKGYDEQFF. CDR3 nucleotides: TGTGCCAGCACTACTGGTGGGAAGGGCTACGATGAGCAGTTCTTC. The chain couples TRBV5-4 to TRBJ2-1; D is undetermined. Germline lookup yields CDR1 SGHNT and CDR2 YYREEE (reference sequence). The length of the CDR3 is 15 residues. The full variable domain, with the rest looked up from reference TRBV5-4 and TRBJ2-1, is ETGVTQSPTHLIKTRGQQVTLRCSSQSGHNTVSWYQQALGQGPQFIFQYYREEENGRGNFPPRFSGLQFPNYSSELNVNALELDDSALYLCASTTGGKGYDEQFFGPGTRLTVL.

The CDR3 here is CASKLGTGELGELFF. The CDR3 DNA sequence: TGTGCCAGCAAATTGGGGACAGGGGAACTCGGGGAGCTGTTTTTT. This sequence joins TRBV9 and TRBJ2-2, with 10 bases matching TRBD1. This CDR3 comprises 15 residues. Germline V gene lookup returns CDR1 SGDLS and CDR2 YYNGEE. J lost 7 bases, V lost 6 bases, and 9 bases had no gene match.

The genes are TRBV5-6 and TRBJ2-7; perhaps TRBD1 as D (6 bases). This CDR3 has 16 amino acids. Per germline, CDR1 SGHDT and CDR2 YYEEEE. The V and J ends lost 4 bases and 3 bases respectively, with 20 bases between them. The CDR3 nucleotides are TGTGCCAGCAGCACTTATCAGGGGATCTGGGTCTACGAGCAGTACTTC. It translates to CASSTYQGIWVYEQYF.

A note on this clone: Other DNA sequences in this sample translate to the same CDR3. The chain joins TRBV5-1 to TRBJ2-7; no firm D call. In germline, CDR1 is SGHRS, CDR2 YFSETQ. The CDR3 spans 14 residues. V was trimmed by 1 base and J by 0 bases, leaving 8 bases between them. Here the CDR3 reads CASSLLSHSYEQYF. DNA for the CDR3: TGCGCCAGCAGCTTGTTGAGTCACTCCTACGAGCAGTACTTC.

This clone occurred once. This chain's CDR3 is CAHVSRTESSNQPQHF. The CDR3 DNA reads TGCGCCCACGTGTCAAGGACAGAAAGTTCAAATCAGCCCCAGCATTTT. The chain is built from TRBV5-1 and TRBJ1-5; a weak D match, TRBD1 (6 bases). The CDR3 extends over 16 amino acids. V dropped 10 bases and J dropped 4 bases, with 24 bases sitting between them. Germline V CDR1 and CDR2: SGHRS, YFSETQ.

This rearrangement joins TRBV11-2 to TRBJ2-1; TRBD2 matches at 8 bases. V lost 7 bases, J lost 4 bases, and 9 bases stayed unmatched. Per germline, CDR1 SGHAT and CDR2 FQNNGV. This CDR3 is built from 15 residues. CDR3 sequence (DNA): TGTGCCAGCATGAATAGCGGGATTCTATACAATGAGCAGTTCTTC. Protein product: CASMNSGILYNEQFF. The variable domain in full, with the rest retrieved from reference TRBV11-2 and TRBJ2-1, is EAGVAQSPRYKIIEKRQSVAFWCNPISGHATLYWYQQILGQGPKLLIQFQNNGVVDDSQLPKDRFSAERLKGVDSTLKIQPAKLEDSAVYLCASMNSGILYNEQFFGPGTRLTVL.

The chain links TRBV9 to TRBJ1-2; D unclear. There are 17 residues in the CDR3. The germline V gene encodes CDR1 SGDLS and CDR2 YYNGEE. Trimming pared 0 bases from V and 4 bases from J, leaving 19 bases between. The CDR3 DNA sequence: TGTGCCAGCAGCGTAGATGCACCGTCAGGCGTTCTCTATGGCTACACCTTC. Translation gives CASSVDAPSGVLYGYTF.

V is TRBV6-1 and J is TRBJ1-2; TRBD1 aligns across 8 bases. V was clipped by 7 bases and J by 2 bases; unmatched bases: 6. The germline V gene has CDR1 MNHNS and CDR2 SASEGT. This CDR3 is 14 amino acids long. DNA of the CDR3: TGTGCCAGCAATCCGGGACAGGTGAACTATGGCTACACCTTC. It encodes CASNPGQVNYGYTF.

This chain joins TRBV13 and TRBJ2-7; a weak D match, TRBD2 (5 bases). Germline V gene sequence: CDR1 PRHDT, CDR2 FYEKMQ (reference sequence). V lost 6 bases, J lost 0 bases, and 12 bases lay in between. The CDR3 extends over 14 amino acids. In nucleotides, the CDR3 is TGTGCCAGCAGAGAGGGAGAAGCCTCCTACGAGCAGTACTTC. Its protein product is CASREGEASYEQYF.

Details on this clone: Relative to the germline gene, one junction end is altered; a read error may explain this. The chain recombines TRBV4-1 with TRBJ2-4; a weak D match, TRBD1 (5 bases). Per germline, CDR1 MGHRA and CDR2 YSYEKL. This CDR3 contains 15 residues. The CDR3 DNA reads TGTGCCAGCAGCATCATGACAGTCACCTATGACATTCAGTACTTC. Translating it yields CASSIMTVTYDIQYF.

This clone was observed a few times. The V gene is TRBV7-9, the J gene TRBJ1-1, with a possible D match to TRBD1 (5 bases). Germline V lookup: CDR1 SEHNR, CDR2 FQNEAQ (reference sequence). CDR3 length equals 13 residues. The V end was cut by 7 bases, the J end by 4 bases, with 13 bases between. CDR3 nucleotides: TGTGCCAGCATCCCCTGGGGACTCACTGAAGCTTTCTTT. As protein: CASIPWGLTEAFF.